The 5 T cell receptor beta chains below come from one sample, sequenced in a study of T-cell memory formation after mild COVID-19. TCRdb re-analysed the 5' RACE reads in MiXCR, keeping a single row per CDR3 protein. Of 65,000 to 100,000 distinct CDR3 sequences listed, around 13% were seen once; the top ten hold less than 45%. Sequenced sample: PBMCs or a T cell subset sorted from them (not recorded which). These receptors were collected from a man between 18 and 35 years old who had mild COVID-19 (a few samples of this study predate the infection). Cell type and time point are not known.

The chain carries TRBV2 and TRBJ2-7; D unresolved. The ends were cut back, 1 base at V and 6 bases at J, with 10 bases in the middle. Germline loops: CDR1 SNHLY, CDR2 FYNNEI. The CDR3 length is 13 residues. This CDR3 is CASSEEGIPEQYF. DNA for the CDR3: TGTGCCAGCAGTGAAGAAGGTATTCCCGAGCAGTACTTC.

This clonotype was counted ten times or more. The chain has TRBV6-2 or TRBV6-3 and TRBJ2-7; D gene uncertain. CDR1 is MNHEY and CDR2 is SVGEGT in the germline V gene. This CDR3 comprises 11 residues. With 5 bases removed from V and 3 bases from J, the gap between germline ends came to 5 bases. The CDR3 loop is CASSDHYEQYV. DNA of the CDR3: TGTGCCAGCAGTGACCACTACGAGCAGTACGTC.

This clonotype was found many times. The rearrangement uses TRBV7-2 and TRBJ1-2; 9 positions agree with TRBD1. The V gene end was trimmed by 5 bases and the J gene end by 8 bases; junction bases not matched to a gene: 15. The CDR3 runs 16 residues. Per the germline V gene, CDR1 is SGHTA and CDR2 is FQGNSA. The DNA for the CDR3 is TGTGCCAGCAGCCATGATCCCGGGACAGGGATAGAGGGCTACACCTTC. It codes for CASSHDPGTGIEGYTF.

This clonotype was picked up a small number of times. The chain is built from TRBV15 and TRBJ2-1; 12 nucleotides align to TRBD2. Germline CDR1 reads LNHNV; CDR2 reads YYDKDF (reference sequence). The CDR3 is made up of 18 amino acids. The ends lost 5 bases at V and 7 bases at J; junction bases unmatched: 15. The chain's CDR3 is CATSPRAPLAGGINEQFF. The CDR3 DNA sequence: TGTGCCACCAGCCCCCGGGCCCCTCTAGCGGGGGGGATTAATGAGCAGTTCTTC.

The chain employs TRBV20-1 and TRBJ2-1, with D unclear. Germline V gene sequence: CDR1 DFQATT, CDR2 SNEGSKA (reference sequence). This CDR3 comprises 16 residues. The CDR3 sequence is CRALPVHAQTYNEQFF. DNA of the CDR3: TGCAGGGCTCTTCCCGTCCACGCACAAACCTACAATGAGCAGTTCTTC.